The T cell receptor (beta chain) described here comes from a study of blood T cells in healthy people across ages. It was with a sample-barcoded 5' primer and a J-beta primer mix that a second PCR of about 7 to 12 cycles was run. Each CDR3 protein is one row after TCRdb ran MiXCR on the 5' RACE reads. Of 750,000 to 950,000 distinct CDR3 sequences in the sample, roughly 25% were seen once. This CDR3 region has 17 residues. Germline V CDR1 and CDR2: MGHRA, YSYEKL. Trimming stripped 1 base from V and 2 bases from J, with 15 bases between. The same data also contributed to another study, on T cells of mothers and their children. That source notes: Samples were provided by three healthy Caucasian mothers and their six children.

The clonotype was recovered from a boy between 10 and 17 years old in good health. Sequencing was done on a sample of blood. The chain carries TRBV4-1 and TRBJ1-5; D gene uncertain. The CDR3 nucleotides read TGCGCCAGCAGCCAAGGGGCGGGGTGGATCGGCAATCAGCCCCAGCATTTT. Amino acid sequence: CASSQGAGWIGNQPQHF.